This TCR beta chain stems from a study of blood T cell repertoires in COVID-19 (TCRdb year 2020). With respect to the entire study: Collaborator samples came from the United States, Italy and Spain and covered acute and convalescent phases of COVID-19. Subjects who had been exposed to COVID-19, were actively infected with it, or had recovered from it provided the deeply sampled blood TCRbeta repertoires that made up the dataset. Where available, HLA class I and class II types were obtained from metadata supplied by the sample provider rather than from assay-based typing. Samples were obtained from the ongoing ImmuneRACE study (first 160 participants) and from about 1,300 subjects provided by 6 global collaborators. The sample metadata nearly always contained a de-identified subject ID, COVID-19 status, age in years and sex. The prospective study material was composed of cDNA or gDNA derived from T cells, B-cell-depleted T cells, or PBMCs. The repertoires were released in a freely available public database intended as a resource for research on the immune response to SARS-CoV-2. On the study overall, not on this receptor specifically: The amount of clinical and demographic metadata varied by source and participant and was provided uncurated.

As regards this clone: What this receptor recognizes is not known. Base-call qualities are not available, and no considerably larger clone is one nucleotide away.

Participants in the prospective study were aged roughly 18 to 100 years, lived in about two dozen United States geographic areas, and enrolled through a virtual design. In the prospective study, cohorts were assigned on the basis of participant-reported clinical history obtained from a screening survey and a study questionnaire. In the prospective study, mobile phlebotomists collected whole blood, serum and a nasopharyngeal or oropharyngeal swab from each participant. Participants in the prospective study had the option to provide additional blood draws and questionnaires over a 2-month period. Before DNA extraction, prospective study blood samples were shipped either frozen or at room temperature. TCRbeta CDR3 regions were amplified from genomic DNA by means of the immunoSEQ Assay, a bias-controlled multiplex PCR. Per the authors' processing: Nucleated cell counts per sample were estimated from amplification of reference gene primers within the assay. To quantify the absolute abundance of each unique TCRbeta CDR3 rearrangement, sequence reads were collapsed and filtered. For each sample, productive Simpson clonality was calculated by taking the square root of Simpson's diversity index across productive rearrangements. TCRdb re-hosts the immuneACCESS table, in-frame sequences only. Its copies lack some clones; in the studies checked, an unresolved V gene accounts for under half of them, and the cause for the rest is not known. The D gene and trimming were derived from the DNA, and the V and J assignments and clone size from that table. The sample has about 170,000 clones on record, about 90% of them singletons. Around 1.2% of the sample comes from the top ten.

Between the V and J ends, shortened by 4 bases and 1 base respectively, the junction contains 7 bases. The CDR3 goes from the cysteine to the phenylalanine over 13 residues. The retained sequence is limited to the CDR3, 39 bases, with the frame set at the first base. CDR1 is given as KGHDR and CDR2 as SFDVKD, both from the germline V gene. The V and J genes are TRBV24-1 and TRBJ2-7; the D region possibly corresponds to TRBD2 (5 bases align). The origin of this receptor is a human donor with acute COVID-19. The donor label of this sample is uncertain. The sequenced material came from PBMCs or T cells enriched from blood (not recorded which). In nucleotide form, the sequence is TGTGCCACCAGTGAGTCGGGGTCCTACGAGCAGTACTTC. It translates to CATSESGSYEQYF.